This T cell receptor beta chain originates from a study of memory CD4+ T cells and cytomegalovirus serostatus (dated by TCRdb to between 2018 and 2021). For the study in its entirety: The cohort comprised around 35 healthy Belgian adults, 9 CMV seropositive and 24 CMV seronegative. CD4+ memory TCRbeta repertoires of a Belgian cohort with known cytomegalovirus serostatus were sequenced in order to replicate a published TCR-based CMV serostatus classifier. General study outcomes and caveats: Of around 150 previously reported CMV-associated TCRbeta sequences, 55 to 75 appeared in the CD4+ memory repertoires, each in one to five individuals. Only CD4+CD45RO+ memory cells were sequenced, unlike the original study, which covered naive and memory CD4+ and CD8+ populations. For predicting CMV serostatus, the median bootstrapped AUC was approximately 0.95 using the original framework and almost 0.93 using a US-trained random forest. The original-framework classifier achieved a median bootstrapped AUC of approximately 0.96 with a 95% CI of 0.76-1.00 on the Belgian cohort. The results were interpreted as suggesting that the CMV-associated TCR signature is largely present in the CD4+ memory repertoire.

Comment on this clone: Which antigen it targets is not known. No qualities accompany the bases; no much larger clone lies one base away.

Single viable CD3+CD4+CD8-CD45RO+ cells were sorted as memory CD4+ T cells on a FACSAria II. CMV serostatus was determined with a Roche Elecsys assay detecting serum IgG against CMV pp150, pp28, p38 and p52. After the samples were thawed, total CD4+ T cells were enriched through positive selection using CD4 magnetic microbeads. The samples came from a different study that was designed specifically to examine the CD4+ T cell memory repertoire. Peripheral blood mononuclear cells were isolated and cryopreserved according to standard operating procedures, and serum was stored at -80 degrees C. CD3-PerCP (BW264/56), CD4-APC (RPA-T4), CD45RO-PE (UCHT1) and CD8-Pacific Orange (3B5) antibodies were used for staining, and non-viable cells were excluded with Sytox blue. The Quick-DNA Microprep Kit was used to extract genomic DNA from the sorted cells. Amplification of TCRbeta DNA was done with the immunoSEQ hsTCRbeta kit, following the protocol from the manufacturer. TCRbeta libraries were sequenced on an Illumina MiSeq instrument. Regarding the original processing steps: Once out-of-frame sequences had been removed, some 2 million distinct TCRbeta sequences were left, which works out to an average of around 67,000 per individual. Each individual was scored by the count of fewer than 200 previously reported CMV-associated TCRbeta sequences and the total productive distinct TCRbeta count. A beta-binomial model was reimplemented in Python, and scikit-learn random forests with default parameters were trained on US cohort data. Classifier performance on the Belgian cohort was summarized as median AUC with percentile confidence intervals calculated over 10,000 bootstrap iterations. TCRdb retrieved this table from immuneACCESS and kept in-frame rearrangements only. Not all clones are present; in checked studies, unresolved V genes account for under half, and no reason is known for the remainder. V, J and clone size reflect that table, while D and trimming were determined from the DNA. The sample table shows roughly 28,000 clones, and around 72% are seen once. Around 0.66% of the sample goes to the ten largest clones.

The TCR sequence derives from an adult in good health and CMV-seronegative. Sequences were obtained from memory CD4+ T cells from blood.

For the CDR3, the sequence is CASSLGQEGTDTQYF. The DNA reads TGTGCCAGCAGCCTGGGACAGGAGGGCACAGATACGCAGTATTTT. The rearrangement joined TRBV11-3 to TRBJ2-3; TRBD1 agrees with 8 junctional bases. The CDR3 spans 15 residues, from the cysteine through the phenylalanine. Left in the record is the CDR3 DNA by itself, 45 bases read in frame from the first base. Germline trimming: 5 bases from V, 1 base from J; junction bases outside gene matches: 5. According to the germline V gene, CDR1 reads SGHNT and CDR2 reads YENEEA.